This TCR beta chain was identified during a study of cytomegalovirus exposure and HLA in healthy donors. General study results and limits: Among CMV-associated TCR beta chains, most appeared HLA-restricted in a later analysis. A later look showed TCR association rates differing by HLA locus, highest for DRB1 and lowest for HLA-C.

In the PCR, 60 Vbeta and 13 Jbeta primers were used. Sequencing used immunoSEQ multiplex PCR; TCRdb keeps in-frame clones, though not all of them. This sample carries about 170,000 clones, approximately 72% of them seen once, and the ten largest clones take approximately 7.1%. Regarding this clone: Its antigen remains unknown.

The CDR3 has 12 amino acids. Germline CDR1 and CDR2: MNHEY and SVGAGI. V was pared by 8 bases and J by 1 base, with 2 bases of the junction left unmatched. The TCR was taken from a middle-aged man in good health and CMV-seropositive. The chain combines TRBV6-5 with TRBJ2-7, with 7 bases aligning to TRBD2. Material for sequencing was PBMCs. CDR3 coding DNA: TGTGCCAGCGGGGAGGGTTCCTACGAGCAGTACTTC. This translates into CASGEGSYEQYF.